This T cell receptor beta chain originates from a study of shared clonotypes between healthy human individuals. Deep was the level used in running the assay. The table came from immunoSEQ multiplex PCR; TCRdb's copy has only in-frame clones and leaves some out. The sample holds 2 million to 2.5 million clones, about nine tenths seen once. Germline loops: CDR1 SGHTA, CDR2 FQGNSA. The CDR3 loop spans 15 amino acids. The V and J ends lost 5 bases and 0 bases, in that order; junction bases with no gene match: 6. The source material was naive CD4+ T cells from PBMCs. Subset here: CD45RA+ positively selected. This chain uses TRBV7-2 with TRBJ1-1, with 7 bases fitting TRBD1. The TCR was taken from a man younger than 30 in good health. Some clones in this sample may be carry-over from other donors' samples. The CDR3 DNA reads TGTGCCAGCAGCAGCCAGGGGGACATGAACACTGAAGCTTTCTTT. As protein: CASSSQGDMNTEAFF.